A selection of T cell receptor beta chains follows, all from one sample in a study of control samples from healthy donors and cancer patients. Sequencing was performed with immunoSEQ multiplex PCR; in TCRdb, only in-frame clones are kept and a portion is missing. The repertoire holds about 140,000 clones, about nine tenths seen once, with around 9% in the top ten. What was sequenced was blood. These receptor sequences come from a woman aged 25 to 39 in good health. CDR3s include the opening cysteine and the closing phenylalanine or tryptophan. The D gene is left open where the match is weak. Clone size is given for some rows only: seen once, a few or many times, or a class if the clone is expanded.

D gene | J gene | V gene | clone size | CDR3 DNA | CDR3 protein
TRBD1 | TRBJ1-5 | TRBV30 | NA | TGTGCCTGGAGTAGTAGACAGGGAACGTTGGATAGCAATCAGCCCCAGCATTTT | CAWSSRQGTLDSNQPQHF
NA | TRBJ2-4 | TRBV2 | NA | TGTGCCAGCACTGTGGAGATCAAAAACATTCAGTACTTC | CASTVEIKNIQYF
NA | TRBJ1-2 | TRBV5-4 | NA | TGTGCCAGCAGCTTGCGCGATCTCTATGGCTACACCTTC | CASSLRDLYGYTF
TRBD2 | TRBJ2-1 | TRBV29-1 | NA | TGCAGCGTTGAGACTCGTTTGCGGGAGGTATACAATGAGCAGTTCTTC | CSVETRLREVYNEQFF
NA | TRBJ2-7 | TRBV5-4 | NA | TGTGCCAGCAGCCCCGGACAGCAAAACTACGAGCAGTACTTC | CASSPGQQNYEQYF
TRBD1 | TRBJ1-4 | TRBV9 | NA | TGTGCCAGCAACCCGACAGGGTTAGGGAATGAAAAACTGTTTTTT | CASNPTGLGNEKLFF
TRBD2 | TRBJ2-1 | TRBV7-6 | NA | TGTGCCAGCAGCGCGGGAGTCCAACGGGAGGCCAGTTACAATGAGCAGTTCTTC | CASSAGVQREASYNEQFF
TRBD1 | TRBJ1-1 | TRBV5-1 | NA | TGCGCCAGCAGCTTGAACCAGGGGGTTGACACTGAAGCTTTCTTT | CASSLNQGVDTEAFF
NA | TRBJ1-6 | TRBV7-3 | once | TGTGCCAGCAGCTTAGGACACCGAAGTCTTAATTCACCCCTCCACTTT | CASSLGHRSLNSPLHF
NA | TRBJ2-7 | TRBV10-3 | NA | TGTGCCATCACCAGGGCGCTTGCTTACGAGCAGTACTTC | CAITRALAYEQYF
TRBD2 | TRBJ2-1 | TRBV4-1 | NA | TGCGCCAGCAGCCAGGGACTAGCGGGGTTTACCTCCTACAATGAGCAGTTCTTC | CASSQGLAGFTSYNEQFF
NA | TRBJ1-1 | TRBV18 | NA | TGTGCCAGCTGGATATCAGGGTCCACTGAAGCTTTCTTT | CASWISGSTEAFF
NA | TRBJ1-5 | TRBV28 | NA | TGTGCCAGCAGTTTTTCGACGCCCGGGACGGGGAATCAGCCCCAGCATTTT | CASSFSTPGTGNQPQHF
TRBD1 | TRBJ1-2 | TRBV5-1 | NA | TGCGCCAGCAGCTTACAGGGGAGGGAGTACCATGGCTACACCTTC | CASSLQGREYHGYTF
TRBD1 | TRBJ1-2 | TRBV2 | NA | TGTGCCAGCAGTGGGGACAGGGACGGCTATGGCTACACCTTC | CASSGDRDGYGYTF
TRBD2 | TRBJ2-1 | TRBV7-2 | NA | TGTGCCAGCAGCCCCGACCCGGGACCGGGAGGGAATGAGCAGTTCTTC | CASSPDPGPGGNEQFF
NA | TRBJ2-3 | TRBV19 | NA | TGTGCCAGTAGAAGAGGCTTGGGCACAGATACGCAGTATTTT | CASRRGLGTDTQYF
NA | TRBJ2-5 | TRBV6-2/TRBV6-3 | NA | TGTGCCAGCACCCCGCCTAGCCAAGAGACCCAGTACTTC | CASTPPSQETQYF
TRBD2 | TRBJ2-1 | TRBV5-1 | NA | TGCGCCAGCAGCTTGGACGGGAGGGCCGGGAATGAGCAGTTCTTC | CASSLDGRAGNEQFF
NA | TRBJ1-5 | TRBV19 | NA | TGTGCCAGTAGGACGGGCTTGTCCGGGGGATACAATCAGCCCCAGCATTTT | CASRTGLSGGYNQPQHF
NA | TRBJ2-7 | TRBV6-5 | NA | TGTGCCAGCAGGGGTTCTGGTGACGAGCAGTACTTC | CASRGSGDEQYF
TRBD2 | TRBJ2-1 | TRBV6-5 | NA | TGTGCCAGCAGTCCCCTAGCGGGAGGGATCGATGAGCAGTTCTTC | CASSPLAGGIDEQFF
NA | TRBJ1-1 | TRBV2 | once | TGTGCCAGCAGTGAGATAACGACAGGTGAAGCTTTCTTT | CASSEITTGEAFF
NA | TRBJ2-3 | TRBV19 | once | TGTGCCAGTAGTAAACAGTTCAGAGATACGCAGTATTTT | CASSKQFRDTQYF
NA | TRBJ1-1 | TRBV10-1 | NA | TGCGCCGGACCCTTCGGGACGGAAAACACTGAAGCTTTCTTT | CAGPFGTENTEAFF
TRBD2 | TRBJ2-1 | TRBV28 | NA | TGTGCCAGCAGCATCACTAGCGGGAGAGGGAATGAGCAGTTCTTC | CASSITSGRGNEQFF
TRBD2 | TRBJ2-1 | TRBV6-5 | NA | TGTGCCAGCAGCCCCGGGACTAGCGGGAGTCGGGAGCAGTTCTTC | CASSPGTSGSREQFF
NA | TRBJ1-2 | TRBV19 | NA | TGTGCCAGCCGAGAGGGGGGCGAAGGCGGCTACACCTTC | CASREGGEGGYTF
TRBD2 | TRBJ2-3 | TRBV2 | NA | TGTGCCAGCCTAAGGGGGACTAGCGGGAGCACAGATACGCAGTATTTT | CASLRGTSGSTDTQYF
NA | TRBJ1-3 | TRBV3-1/TRBV3-2 | NA | TGTGCCAGCAGCCAAGATGCACAGGGCGGAAACACCATATATTTT | CASSQDAQGGNTIYF
TRBD2 | TRBJ2-3 | TRBV7-3 | NA | TGTGCCAGCAGCGAGACTAGCGGGAGAGCGGCAGATACGCAGTATTTT | CASSETSGRAADTQYF
NA | TRBJ2-5 | TRBV29-1 | NA | TGCAGCGTTGAAAGTCCCAGGGGAGTAGAGACCCAGTACTTC | CSVESPRGVETQYF
TRBD1 | TRBJ1-2 | TRBV6-4 | NA | TGTGCCAGCAGTCGTAGTCAGGGGGCCAGCTATGGCTACACCTTC | CASSRSQGASYGYTF
TRBD2 | TRBJ2-5 | TRBV9 | NA | TGTGCCAGCAGCCCCTTGGGGTTATCGGGAGGTGCGGAGACCCAGTACTTC | CASSPLGLSGGAETQYF
NA | TRBJ1-1 | TRBV30 | NA | TGTGCCTGGAGTCTGGAGGGGTACACTGAAGCTTTCTTT | CAWSLEGYTEAFF
NA | TRBJ2-7 | TRBV7-9 | NA | TGTGCCAGCAGCTTCTTTGCGGGAAAAGCCTACGAGCAGTACTTC | CASSFFAGKAYEQYF